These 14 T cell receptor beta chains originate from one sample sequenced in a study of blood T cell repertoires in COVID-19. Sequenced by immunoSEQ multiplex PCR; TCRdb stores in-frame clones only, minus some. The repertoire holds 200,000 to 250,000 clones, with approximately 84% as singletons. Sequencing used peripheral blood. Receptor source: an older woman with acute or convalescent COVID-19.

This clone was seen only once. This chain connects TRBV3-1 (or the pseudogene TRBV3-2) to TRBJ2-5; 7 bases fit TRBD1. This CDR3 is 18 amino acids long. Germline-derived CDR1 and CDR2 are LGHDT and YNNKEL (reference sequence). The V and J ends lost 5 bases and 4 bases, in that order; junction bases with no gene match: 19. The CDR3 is CASSTSDDSTGLSETQYF. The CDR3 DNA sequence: TGTGCCAGCAGCACGTCGGATGACTCGACAGGGTTGTCAGAGACCCAGTACTTC.

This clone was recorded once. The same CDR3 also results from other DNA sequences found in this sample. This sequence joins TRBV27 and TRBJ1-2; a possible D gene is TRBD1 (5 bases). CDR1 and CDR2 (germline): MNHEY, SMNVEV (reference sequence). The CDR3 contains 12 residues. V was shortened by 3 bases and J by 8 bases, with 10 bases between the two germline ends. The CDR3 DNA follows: TGTGCCAGCAGTTTCGCGGGGGGAGGCTACACCTTC. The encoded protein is CASSFAGGGYTF.

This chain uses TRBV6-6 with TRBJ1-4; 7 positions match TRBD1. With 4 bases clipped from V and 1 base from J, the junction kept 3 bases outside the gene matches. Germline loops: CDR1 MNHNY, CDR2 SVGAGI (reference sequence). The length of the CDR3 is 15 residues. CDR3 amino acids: CASSSGGKTNEKLFF. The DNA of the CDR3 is TGTGCCAGCAGTTCAGGGGGGAAAACTAATGAAAAACTGTTTTTT.

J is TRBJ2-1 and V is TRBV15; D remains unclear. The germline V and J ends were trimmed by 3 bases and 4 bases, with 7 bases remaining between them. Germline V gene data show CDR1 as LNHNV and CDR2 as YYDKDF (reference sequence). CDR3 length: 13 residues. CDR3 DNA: TGTGCCACCAGCAGCAAACTATACAATGAGCAGTTCTTC. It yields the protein CATSSKLYNEQFF.

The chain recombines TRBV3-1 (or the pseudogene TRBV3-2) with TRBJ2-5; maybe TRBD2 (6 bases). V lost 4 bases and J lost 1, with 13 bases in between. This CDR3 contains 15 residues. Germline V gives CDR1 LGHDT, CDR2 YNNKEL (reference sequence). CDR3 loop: CASSRIGTPQETQYF. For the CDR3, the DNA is TGTGCCAGCAGCCGAATCGGGACTCCCCAAGAGACCCAGTACTTC.

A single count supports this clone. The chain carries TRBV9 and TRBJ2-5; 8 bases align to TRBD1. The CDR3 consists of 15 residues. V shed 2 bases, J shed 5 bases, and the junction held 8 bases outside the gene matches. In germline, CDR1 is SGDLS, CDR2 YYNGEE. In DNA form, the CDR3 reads TGTGCCAGCAGCGTGACAGGACAGGGATTCGAGACCCAGTACTTC. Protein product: CASSVTGQGFETQYF. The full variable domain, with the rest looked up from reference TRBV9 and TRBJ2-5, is DSGVTQTPKHLITATGQRVTLRCSPRSGDLSVYWYQQSLDQGLQFLIQYYNGEERAKGNILERFSAQQFPDLHSELNLSSLELGDSALYFCASSVTGQGFETQYFGPGTRLLVL.

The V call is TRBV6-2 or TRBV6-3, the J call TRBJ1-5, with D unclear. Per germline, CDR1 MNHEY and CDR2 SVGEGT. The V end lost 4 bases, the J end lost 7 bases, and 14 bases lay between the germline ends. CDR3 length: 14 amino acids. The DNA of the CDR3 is TGTGCCAGCAGTTTCCGGGTGAGGGAACAGCCCCAGCATTTT. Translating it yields CASSFRVREQPQHF.

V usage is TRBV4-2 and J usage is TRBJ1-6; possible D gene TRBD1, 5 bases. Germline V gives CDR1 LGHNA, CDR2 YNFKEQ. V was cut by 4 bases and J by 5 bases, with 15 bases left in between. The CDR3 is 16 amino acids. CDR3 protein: CASSPLFGGNNSPLHF. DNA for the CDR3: TGTGCCAGCAGCCCGTTATTCGGGGGTAATAATTCACCCCTCCACTTT.

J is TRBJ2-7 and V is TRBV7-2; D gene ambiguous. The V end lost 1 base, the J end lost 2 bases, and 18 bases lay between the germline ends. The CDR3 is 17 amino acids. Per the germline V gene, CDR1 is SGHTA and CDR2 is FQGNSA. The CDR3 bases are TGTGCCAGCAGCTTAGTTGTGAGTGCCTCCTCTCCCTACGAGCAGTACTTC. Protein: CASSLVVSASSPYEQYF. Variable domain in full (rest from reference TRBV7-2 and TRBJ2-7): GAGVSQSPSNKVTEKGKDVELRCDPISGHTALYWYRQSLGQGLEFLIYFQGNSAPDKSGLPSDRFSAERTGGSVSTLTIQRTQQEDSAVYLCASSLVVSASSPYEQYFGPGTRLTVT.

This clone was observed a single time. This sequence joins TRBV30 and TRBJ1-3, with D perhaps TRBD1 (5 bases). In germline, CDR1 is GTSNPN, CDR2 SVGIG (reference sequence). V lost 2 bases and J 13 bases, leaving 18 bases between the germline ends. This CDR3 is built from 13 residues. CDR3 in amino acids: CAWSLGWDSQIYF. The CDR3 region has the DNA TGTGCCTGGAGTCTTGGTTGGGACTCACAAATATATTTT. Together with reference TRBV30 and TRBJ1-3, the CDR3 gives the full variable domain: SQTIHQWPATLVQPVGSPLSLECTVEGTSNPNLYWYRQAAGRGLQLLFYSVGIGQISSEVPQNLSASRPQDRQFILSSKKLLLSDSGFYLCAWSLGWDSQIYFGEGSWLTVV.

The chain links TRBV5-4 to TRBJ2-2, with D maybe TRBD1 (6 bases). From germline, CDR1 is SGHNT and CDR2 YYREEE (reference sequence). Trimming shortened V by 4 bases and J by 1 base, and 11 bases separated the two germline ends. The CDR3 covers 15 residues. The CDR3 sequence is CASSPGTMNTGELFF. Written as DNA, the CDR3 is TGTGCCAGCAGCCCCGGGACAATGAACACCGGGGAGCTGTTTTTT.

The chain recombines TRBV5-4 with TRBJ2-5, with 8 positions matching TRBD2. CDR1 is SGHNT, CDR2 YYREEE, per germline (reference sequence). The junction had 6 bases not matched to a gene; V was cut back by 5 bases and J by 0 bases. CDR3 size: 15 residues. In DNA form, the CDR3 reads TGTGCCAGCAGTCGAGCGGGGGTGTACCAAGAGACCCAGTACTTC. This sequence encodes CASSRAGVYQETQYF.

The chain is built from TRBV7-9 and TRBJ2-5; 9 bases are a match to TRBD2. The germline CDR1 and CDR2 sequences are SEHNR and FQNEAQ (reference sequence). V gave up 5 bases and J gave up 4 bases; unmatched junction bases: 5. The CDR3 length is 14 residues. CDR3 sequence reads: CASSRVLAGETQYF. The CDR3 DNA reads TGTGCCAGCAGCCGAGTACTAGCGGGAGAGACCCAGTACTTC.

Written as DNA, the CDR3 is TGTGCCAGTAGTATCCGGGACAGGGCGCAGTATTTT. It codes for CASSIRDRAQYF. This chain connects TRBV19 to TRBJ2-3; 9 nucleotides agree with TRBD1. Per germline, CDR1 LNHDA and CDR2 SQIVND (reference sequence). The CDR3 has 12 amino acids. The junction had 2 bases not matched to a gene; V was cut back by 3 bases and J by 10 bases.